The present T cell receptor beta chain was sequenced within a study of response to subunit inactivated influenza vaccine listed by TCRdb under 2018. Regarding the complete study: Deep quantitative profiling of the T cell receptor repertoire was used in the study to follow responses to a trivalent subunit inactivated influenza vaccine.

Ten or more counts support this clonotype. Its antigen specificity is not known. No clone much larger than this one lies a single base away; base qualities are absent. The method behind the library was RT-PCR. These reads were obtained on an Illumina HiSeq 2500. TCRdb redid the processing of the public reads, applying fastp at Q25 and MiXCR, and retained in-frame beta chains. One record per CDR3 amino acid sequence lists the most common genes and DNA. This sample lists hundreds of thousands of distinct CDR3 sequences; around 11% were detected once. The biggest ten clones account for approximately 10% of the sample. The research as a whole found: The authors suggested that each seasonal influenza vaccination may recruit only a limited number of new T cells.

V drops 2 bases and J drops 0 bases, leaving 9 bases in between. From the germline V gene, CDR1 is MGHRA and CDR2 is YSYEKL. The CDR3, cysteine through phenylalanine, is 15 amino acids long. Only the CDR3 part of the read is kept: 45 bases, read in frame from the first base. These records were also assigned to another study, of T cells expressing NK-cell markers. According to the second study: The TCR beta cDNA libraries were made using 5'RACE template switching, a step that added both a universal primer site and unique molecular identifiers. In sorted CD3+CD56+NKG2C+, CD3+CD56+NKG2C- and CD3+CD56-NKG2C+ T-cell subsets from eight or nine donors, TCR beta-chain repertoires were profiled. Among the eight sequenced donors, only one was HCMV-seronegative, while the other seven were HCMV-seropositive. To restrict sorting to alphabetaTCR-expressing T cells, an anti-gammadeltaTCR antibody was added in several experiments. For five or six donors, the dominant CD3+CD56+NKG2C+ clonotypes were among the top 10 CD8+ clonotypes and accounted for 1.0-7.0% of CD8+ T cells. Those dominant clonotypes were again the most abundant among CD3+CD56-NKG2C+ cells in a handful of donors, at about 25-60.1%. Whether the expanded NKG2C-expressing T cell clones were specific for HCMV antigens was left unclear. All eight donors whose samples were sequenced were randomly selected healthy volunteers, three of them men and five women. HCMV serostatus was determined by detecting HCMV-specific IgG in serum with a commercial ELISA kit. Peripheral blood mononuclear cells were isolated from blood by Ficoll density gradient centrifugation. For over 5 donors, bulk peripheral blood T-cell repertoires were also sequenced from unsorted PBMC. cDNA synthesis was primed from the TCR beta constant segment and was followed by two successive PCR amplification steps. Illumina HiSeq 2000/2500, MiSeq or NextSeq was used to sequence libraries as 2 x 150 bp reads. MIGEC handled demultiplexing of the reads and grouping by UMI, while MiTCR was used to assemble and quantify clonotypes. To remove erroneous sequences, TCR cDNA sequences were retained only when supported by two or more reads. The tcR package was used for downstream repertoire analysis, with clonotypes matched between fractions based on CDR3 nucleotide sequence plus V segment. Antigen specificity was annotated against VDJdb with VDJmatch, allowing one amino acid substitution in CDR3.

Recombination linked TRBV4-1 to TRBJ2-3, and perhaps TRBD2 as D gene, on 5 matching bases. This sequence was found in a man aged 45-60 years who received an inactivated influenza vaccine. Donor details come from another sample of the same person, matched by shared clones. Sequencing used PBMCs from blood, obtained on the day of vaccination. This receptor carries the CDR3 CASSQIAPSTDTQYF. The sequenced DNA: TGCGCCAGCAGCCAAATAGCGCCTAGCACAGATACGCAGTATTTT.